These 18 T cell receptor beta chains were sequenced from one sample in a study of neurological immune-mediated disorders. TCRdb reprocessed the 5' RACE reads with MiXCR, giving one entry per CDR3 protein. The table includes under 40,000 distinct CDR3 sequences, 3% to 3.5% detected once. Specified time point: longitudinal time-point 1 (baseline). The sample was PBMCs. These receptors all come from a woman aged 55-69 years with multiple sclerosis.

Many counts were recorded for this clonotype. The chain links TRBV20-1 to TRBJ1-5; D not certain. Germline V gene data show CDR1 as DFQATT and CDR2 as SNEGSKA (reference sequence). CDR3 length equals 13 residues. V lost 2 bases and J 3 bases, leaving 8 bases between the germline ends. The CDR3 DNA reads TGCAGTGCTAGAACCGGAGCCAATCAGCCCCAGCATTTT. This encodes CSARTGANQPQHF.

There are many counts of this clonotype. The rearrangement joins TRBV29-1 to TRBJ1-2, with D unclear. Per germline, CDR1 SQVTM and CDR2 ANQGSEA. The CDR3 consists of 10 residues. V was shortened by 5 bases and J by 6 bases, with 7 bases between the two germline ends. The CDR3 DNA reads TGCAGCGTTCTAGTCAATGGCTACACCTTC. Amino acids: CSVLVNGYTF.

This clonotype was observed many times. The chain has TRBV5-1 and TRBJ2-1, with 9 nucleotides matching TRBD1. Germline CDR1 SGHRS, CDR2 YFSETQ. The length of the CDR3 is 14 residues. Losses at the gene ends were 4 bases for V and 4 bases for J; bases not matched to a gene: 3. CDR3 DNA sequence: TGCGCCAGCAGCCCGGGACAGGGTTACAATGAGCAGTTCTTC. It translates to CASSPGQGYNEQFF.

In this sample, this clonotype turned up many times. The V call is TRBV5-4, the J call TRBJ2-2; tentatively, D is TRBD1 or TRBD2 (6 bases each). Trimming stripped 5 bases from V and 3 bases from J, with 17 bases between. From germline, CDR1 is SGHNT and CDR2 YYREEE (reference sequence). The CDR3 runs 16 residues. The CDR3 DNA reads TGTGCCAGCAGGGTGGGGCCCGGGGGCGACACCGGGGAGCTGTTTTTT. Translation: CASRVGPGGDTGELFF.

This clonotype was seen repeatedly, ten times or more. V and J are TRBV24-1 and TRBJ2-3; D not resolved. This CDR3 contains 14 residues. The germline gives CDR1 KGHDR, CDR2 SFDVKD. V dropped 2 bases and J dropped 2 bases, with 7 bases sitting between them. CDR3 loop: CATSDSVTTDTQYF. The CDR3, as DNA: TGTGCCACCAGTGATTCGGTTACCACAGATACGCAGTATTTT.

This clonotype has at least ten counts. Its ends do not fully match the called genes, so a read error is possible. The chain uses TRBV5-1 and TRBJ2-3; TRBD2 agrees at 11 bases. The CDR3 contains 17 residues. In germline, CDR1 is SGHRS, CDR2 YFSETQ. The CDR3 here is CASSLDPSGGITDTQYF. CDR3 nucleotide sequence: TGCGCCAGCAGTTTGGACCCTAGCGGGGGGATCACAGATACGCAGTATTTT.

The table lists this clonotype with many counts. In DNA form, the CDR3 reads TGCAGTGCTAGAGGGGCGGGGGCTGGCGCCTACAATGAGCAGTTCTTC. As protein: CSARGAGAGAYNEQFF. V usage is TRBV20-1 and J usage is TRBJ2-1; maybe TRBD2 (7 bases). Trimming cost V 1 base and J 2 bases, with 15 bases left between them. This CDR3 has 16 amino acids. Germline V gene data show CDR1 as DFQATT and CDR2 as SNEGSKA (reference sequence).

This clonotype was detected ten times or more. The rearrangement joins TRBV5-1 to TRBJ2-1; unclear D gene. V was cut by 2 bases and J by 7 bases, with 13 bases left in between. In germline, CDR1 is SGHRS, CDR2 YFSETQ. The CDR3 loop spans 14 amino acids. This CDR3 reads CASSFLTLGNEQFF. The CDR3 DNA sequence: TGCGCCAGCAGCTTTCTGACCCTAGGGAATGAGCAGTTCTTC.

This clonotype has a handful of counts. A read error may explain this, as a much larger clone is one base away. The gene calls are TRBV12-5 and TRBJ1-1; the D is unclear. V was clipped by 6 bases and J by 6 bases, with 17 bases between them. Germline V gives CDR1 LGHNT, CDR2 FRNRAP. The CDR3 totals 14 residues. The CDR3 DNA reads TGTGCTAGTGGACACGGGTCGATGGGAGCTGAAGCTTTCTTT. It encodes CASGHGSMGAEAFF. Complete variable domain (other parts from reference TRBV12-5 and TRBJ1-1): DARVTQTPRHKVTEMGQEVTMRCQPILGHNTVFWYRQTMMQGLELLAYFRNRAPLDDSGMPKDRFSAEMPDATLATLKIQPSEPRDSAVYFCASGHGSMGAEAFFGQGTRLTVV.

This clonotype has ten or more counts. J is TRBJ2-7 and V is TRBV20-1, with 9 bases aligning to TRBD1. This CDR3 has 14 amino acids. After removal of 5 bases from V and 3 bases from J, the junction contained 8 bases not matched to a gene. Germline CDR1 and CDR2: DFQATT and SNEGSKA (reference sequence). CDR3 amino acids: CSAGRQGDLYEQYF. CDR3 nucleotides: TGCAGTGCTGGGAGACAGGGGGACCTCTACGAGCAGTACTTC.

The chain combines TRBV4-1 with TRBJ2-7; 10 bases fit TRBD1. This CDR3 contains 16 residues. J lost 2 bases, V lost 2 bases, and 6 bases had no gene match. Germline loops: CDR1 MGHRA, CDR2 YSYEKL. CDR3 protein: CASSQQTGGQTYEQYF. The CDR3 nucleotides read TGCGCCAGCAGCCAACAGACAGGGGGCCAAACCTACGAGCAGTACTTC.

The rearrangement joins TRBV9 to TRBJ1-1; D is perhaps TRBD1 (6 bases). Trimming stripped 3 bases from V and 1 base from J, with 16 bases between. The CDR3 spans 16 residues. Per the germline V gene, CDR1 is SGDLS and CDR2 is YYNGEE. CDR3 nucleotides: TGTGCCAGCAGCGCCCGCGGGGGGGGCCAGAACACTGAAGCTTTCTTT. Its protein is CASSARGGGQNTEAFF.

This clonotype was observed at least ten times. The genes are TRBV6-5 and TRBJ1-4; D not certain. CDR3 length: 15 amino acids. V was trimmed by 3 bases and J by 7 bases, leaving 15 bases between them. CDR1 is MNHEY, CDR2 SVGAGI, per germline. The CDR3 DNA is TGTGCCAGCAGTTATGATCTGGGCCCGAGTGAAAAACTGTTTTTT. Translation: CASSYDLGPSEKLFF.

In this sample, this clonotype turned up many times. The V and J genes are TRBV5-1 and TRBJ2-7, with D hard to call. The germline V gene encodes CDR1 SGHRS and CDR2 YFSETQ. CDR3 length equals 16 residues. Trimming removed 3 bases from V and 3 bases from J, with 19 bases in between. The CDR3 DNA follows: TGCGCCAGCAGCTCAGGTTCTGGACGTATGGACTACGAGCAGTACTTC. This encodes CASSSGSGRMDYEQYF. Filled out from reference TRBV5-1 and TRBJ2-7, the complete variable domain reads KAGVTQTPRYLIKTRGQQVTLSCSPISGHRSVSWYQQTPGQGLQFLFEYFSETQRNKGNFPGRFSGRQFSNSRSEMNVSTLELGDSALYLCASSSGSGRMDYEQYFGPGTRLTVT.

Of note for this clonotype: This may be a read error: a much more frequent sequence differs by one nucleotide. The chain employs TRBV9 and TRBJ2-7; D might be TRBD1 or TRBD2, each matching 6 bases. Trimming removed 0 bases at V and 0 bases at J, with 10 bases between. This CDR3 is built from 15 residues. Looked up from germline, CDR1 is SGDLS and CDR2 is YYNGEE. The CDR3 spells CASSVARGPSYEQYF. The CDR3 region has the DNA TGTGCCAGCAGCGTAGCTCGGGGGCCCTCCTACGAGCAGTACTTC.

The sample holds a few counts of this clonotype. Germline is not matched at one junction end, which may reflect a read error. This rearrangement joins TRBV20-1 to TRBJ1-5, with D possibly being TRBD1 (6 bases). Germline-derived CDR1 and CDR2 are DFQATT and SNEGSKA (reference sequence). The CDR3 is 15 amino acids. The CDR3 coding sequence is TGCAGTGCTAGAGATGAGGGGGGTAGCAATAAGACCCAGAATTTT. Protein: CSARDEGGSNKTQNF.

This clonotype was detected many times. The V call is TRBV20-1, the J call TRBJ2-7, with TRBD1 matching over 9 bases. Germline V gene data show CDR1 as DFQATT and CDR2 as SNEGSKA (reference sequence). V shed 6 bases, J shed 3 bases, and the junction held 18 bases outside the gene matches. This CDR3 has 17 amino acids. The CDR3 sequence is CSALPVPGTGNIYEQYF. The CDR3, as DNA: TGCAGTGCCTTACCCGTTCCCGGGACAGGGAATATCTACGAGCAGTACTTC.

There are many counts of this clonotype. The CDR3: CSAPGQATYEQYF. DNA of the CDR3: TGCAGTGCTCCGGGACAGGCCACCTACGAGCAGTACTTC. The V and J genes are TRBV20-1 and TRBJ2-7; 8 bases agree with TRBD1. Germline V gene data show CDR1 as DFQATT and CDR2 as SNEGSKA (reference sequence). Trimming took 5 bases from V and 2 from J; bases not matched to a gene: 5. This CDR3 is built from 13 residues.